This T cell receptor (beta chain) was observed in a study of shared clonotypes between healthy human individuals. CDR1 and CDR2 from the germline V gene are MNHEY and SVGAGI. CDR3 length equals 13 residues. With respect to this clone: As yet, its antigen is unknown.

Data came from immunoSEQ multiplex PCR; TCRdb stores just in-frame clones and leaves some out. Of under 2.5 million clones detected, around 90% appear once; the ten largest clones hold 0.37%. Study conclusions and caveats: Rarefaction showed that sequencing of sorted subsets was incomplete (despite large depth). Limited genetic and exposure-history diversity came from having few donors.

The chain joins TRBV6-5 to TRBJ2-5; 9 bases are shared with TRBD1. TRBJ2-7 matches the DNA end more closely, so the J call is doubtful. The clonotype originates from a man aged 18-30 years in good health. Some clones in this sample may be carry-over from other donors' samples. The sequencing sample was made of naive CD4+ T cells from PBMCs. Described subset: CD45RA+ positively selected. The CDR3 protein is CASSAMTGGEQYF. CDR3 coding DNA: TGTGCCAGCAGTGCGATGACAGGGGGCGAGCAGTACTTC.